A selection of T cell receptor beta chains follows, all from one sample in a study of blood T cell repertoires in COVID-19. Using immunoSEQ multiplex PCR, the repertoire was profiled, and TCRdb retains in-frame clones only, with some absent. In the table there are about 220,000 clones, 70% to 85% of which are singletons. The specimen was PBMCs or T cells enriched from blood (not recorded which). The receptors stem from a woman aged 60-75 years who had recovered from COVID-19. CDR3s include the opening cysteine and the closing phenylalanine or tryptophan. D genes are given only for firm matches. A clone size is listed for some rows: how often the clone was seen (once, few, many), or a class if it is expanded.

V: TRBV7-9
J: TRBJ2-1
size: -
D: TRBD2
CDR3: CASSARHLTSGSYNEQFF
DNA: TGTGCCAGCAGCGCGCGGCACTTGACTAGCGGGAGTTACAATGAGCAGTTCTTC

V: TRBV19
J: TRBJ1-2
size: -
D: -
CDR3: CASTANYGYTF
DNA: TGTGCCAGTACGGCTAACTATGGCTACACCTTC

V: TRBV3-1/TRBV3-2
J: TRBJ2-2
size: -
D: TRBD2
CDR3: CASLPSGTTNTGELFF
DNA: TGTGCCAGCTTGCCTAGCGGGACCACGAACACCGGGGAGCTGTTTTTT

V: TRBV21-1
J: TRBJ2-1
size: -
D: -
CDR3: CASSKEEKGAYHNEQFF
DNA: TGTGCCAGCAGCAAAGAGGAAAAAGGGGCCTACCACAATGAGCAGTTCTTC

V: TRBV21-1
J: TRBJ1-6
size: few
D: -
CDR3: CASSNGGNNSPLHF
DNA: TGTGCCAGCAGCAACGGGGGTAATAATTCACCCCTCCACTTT

V: TRBV12-3/TRBV12-4
J: TRBJ1-5
size: -
D: -
CDR3: CASSRRGNQPQHF
DNA: TGTGCCAGCAGTCGGAGGGGCAATCAGCCCCAGCATTTT

V: TRBV6-5
J: TRBJ2-1
size: few
D: TRBD1
CDR3: CASSYSGRGPYNEQFF
DNA: TGTGCCAGCAGTTACTCAGGCAGGGGGCCCTACAATGAGCAGTTCTTC

V: TRBV12-5
J: TRBJ1-5
size: -
D: -
CDR3: CASGVRYQPQHF
DNA: TGTGCTAGTGGAGTCCGGTATCAGCCCCAGCATTTT

V: TRBV5-6
J: TRBJ1-4
size: -
D: -
CDR3: CASSSLQGTNEKLFF
DNA: TGTGCCAGCAGCTCTCTACAGGGTACTAATGAAAAACTGTTTTTT

V: TRBV24-1
J: TRBJ2-3
size: once
D: -
CDR3: CATSDVAIETSRTDTQYF
DNA: TGTGCCACCAGTGATGTAGCTATTGAGACTTCACGCACAGATACGCAGTATTTT

V: TRBV18
J: TRBJ1-1
size: -
D: -
CDR3: CASSPQGRVNTEAFF
DNA: TGTGCCAGCTCACCTCAGGGGCGGGTGAACACTGAAGCTTTCTTT

V: TRBV18
J: TRBJ1-2
size: -
D: -
CDR3: CASSPTDTLDGYTF
DNA: TGTGCCAGCTCACCGACGGATACGCTAGATGGCTACACCTTC

V: TRBV2
J: TRBJ2-7
size: -
D: -
CDR3: CASSREEYEQYF
DNA: TGTGCCAGCAGTCGGGAAGAGTACGAGCAGTACTTC

V: TRBV19
J: TRBJ2-7
size: -
D: TRBD1
CDR3: CASSSGQGLSEQYF
DNA: TGTGCCAGTAGTTCAGGACAGGGACTCTCCGAGCAGTACTTC

V: TRBV6-5
J: TRBJ2-5
size: -
D: -
CDR3: CAAHGGAETQYF
DNA: TGTGCCGCCCATGGAGGAGCCGAGACCCAGTACTTC

V: TRBV13
J: TRBJ2-2
size: few
D: TRBD1
CDR3: CASSPQTGGFSTGELFF
DNA: TGTGCCAGCAGCCCACAGACAGGGGGCTTTAGCACCGGGGAGCTGTTTTTT

V: TRBV9
J: TRBJ1-2
size: -
D: -
CDR3: CASSPSMKNYGYTF
DNA: TGTGCCAGCAGCCCGAGCATGAAGAACTATGGCTACACCTTC

V: TRBV19
J: TRBJ2-2
size: -
D: TRBD2
CDR3: CASSPGLAYTGELFF
DNA: TGTGCCAGTAGTCCGGGACTAGCATACACCGGGGAGCTGTTTTTT

V: TRBV19
J: TRBJ2-2
size: once
D: TRBD1
CDR3: CASSRTRGLDTGELFF
DNA: TGTGCCAGCTCCCGAACCAGGGGGCTTGACACCGGGGAGCTGTTTTTT

V: TRBV2
J: TRBJ1-1
size: -
D: -
CDR3: CVSKDRGTNTEAFF
DNA: TGTGTCTCAAAAGATCGCGGAACGAACACTGAAGCTTTCTTT